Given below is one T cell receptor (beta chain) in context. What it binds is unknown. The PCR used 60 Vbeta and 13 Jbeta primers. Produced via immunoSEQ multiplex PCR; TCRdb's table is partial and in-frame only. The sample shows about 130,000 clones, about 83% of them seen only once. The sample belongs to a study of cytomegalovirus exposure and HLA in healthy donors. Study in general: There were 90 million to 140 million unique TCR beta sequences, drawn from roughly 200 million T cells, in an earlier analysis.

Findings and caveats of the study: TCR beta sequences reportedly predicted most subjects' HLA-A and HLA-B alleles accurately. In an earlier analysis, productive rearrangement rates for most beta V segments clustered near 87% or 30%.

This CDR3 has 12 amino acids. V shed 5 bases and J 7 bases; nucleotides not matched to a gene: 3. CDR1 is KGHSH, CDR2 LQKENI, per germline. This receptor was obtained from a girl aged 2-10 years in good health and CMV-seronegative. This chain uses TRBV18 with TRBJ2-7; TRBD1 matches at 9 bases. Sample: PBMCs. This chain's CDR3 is CASSSTGGEQYF. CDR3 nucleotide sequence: TGTGCCAGCTCATCGACAGGGGGTGAGCAGTACTTC.